These 23 T cell receptor beta chains came from one sample sequenced in a study of T-cell memory formation after mild COVID-19. TCRdb processed the 5' RACE reads anew with MiXCR; each CDR3 protein has one entry. The sample has a few hundred thousand distinct CDR3 sequences, more than 15% seen once. The sequenced material came from PBMCs or a T cell subset sorted from them (not recorded which). These receptors were obtained from a man aged 18 to 29 who had mild COVID-19 (a few samples of this study predate the infection). Cell type and time point are not known.

CDR3 sequence (DNA): TGTGCCAGCAGCTTAGTCAAGGGGCCTTTCACAGATACGCAGTATTTT. This gives the protein CASSLVKGPFTDTQYF. The rearrangement joins TRBV7-9 to TRBJ2-3; D is perhaps TRBD1 (5 bases). V shed 1 base and J shed 2 bases, with 13 bases lying between them. The CDR3 runs 16 residues. The germline V gene has CDR1 SEHNR and CDR2 FQNEAQ (reference sequence).

This clonotype was found a few times. The chain joins TRBV7-2 to TRBJ2-2; no clear D gene. There are 12 residues in the CDR3. Germline V gives CDR1 SGHTA, CDR2 FQGNSA. Trimming shortened V by 6 bases and J by 6 bases, and 8 bases separated the two germline ends. This chain's CDR3 is CASSGVPGELFF. The CDR3 bases are TGTGCCAGCAGTGGGGTTCCCGGGGAGCTGTTTTTT.

The chain employs TRBV4-1 and TRBJ1-5; the match to TRBD1 covers 7 bases. This CDR3 comprises 16 residues. With 4 bases clipped from V and 3 bases from J, the junction kept 9 bases outside the gene matches. Per germline, CDR1 MGHRA and CDR2 YSYEKL. DNA for the CDR3: TGCGCCAGCAGCCGGGGTAGACAGGGCCTCAATCAGCCCCAGCATTTT. This translates into CASSRGRQGLNQPQHF.

This clonotype occurred a few times. The CDR3 region is CASSEAGGITTDTQYF. The DNA for the CDR3 is TGTGCCAGCAGTGAAGCGGGGGGGATAACCACAGATACGCAGTATTTT. The genes are TRBV6-1 and TRBJ2-3; 7 bases line up with TRBD2. The J segment lost 2 bases and the V segment lost 0 bases, leaving 5 bases of the junction unmatched. The CDR3 is 16 amino acids. CDR1 is MNHNS and CDR2 is SASEGT in the germline V gene.

This clonotype came up a few times. The chain couples TRBV6-6 to TRBJ2-5; D not certain. Trimming removed 6 bases from V and 4 bases from J, with 6 bases in between. Per the germline V gene, CDR1 is MNHNY and CDR2 is SVGAGI (reference sequence). The CDR3 is made up of 11 amino acids. The CDR3 loop is CASRSGETQYF. CDR3 sequence (DNA): TGTGCCAGCAGGAGTGGAGAGACCCAGTACTTC.

The rearrangement uses TRBV21-1 and TRBJ2-7; whether TRBD2, the table's D call, matches the DNA was not checked. TRBV21-1 is designated a pseudogene. The CDR3 covers 14 residues. The CDR3 is CASSPPTPTYEQYV. CDR3 bases: TGTGCCAGCAGCCCTCCGACACCTACCTACGAGCAGTACGTC.

The gene calls are TRBV21-1 and TRBJ2-7; the listed D gene, TRBD1, was not tested against the DNA. TRBV21-1 is classified as a pseudogene. The CDR3 extends over 16 amino acids. CDR3 sequence reads: CASSNAPEGILYEQYF. The CDR3 nucleotides are TGTGCCAGCAGCAATGCCCCTGAGGGGATCCTCTACGAGCAGTACTTC.

This clonotype has just a few counts. The CDR3 here is CASCRPGPEAFF. The CDR3 DNA reads as TGTGCCAGCTGTCGGCCAGGGCCTGAAGCTTTCTTT. The rearrangement links TRBV28 to TRBJ1-1; maybe TRBD1 (5 bases). Germline V gene lookup returns CDR1 MDHEN and CDR2 SYDVKM. The CDR3 runs 12 residues. V was clipped by 8 bases and J by 6 bases, with 13 bases between them.

The table lists this clonotype with a few counts. J is TRBJ1-6 and V is TRBV5-1, with TRBD1 matching 7 bases. The CDR3 runs to 14 residues. CDR1 SGHRS and CDR2 YFSETQ come from the germline V gene. The junction had 10 bases not matched to a gene; V was cut back by 6 bases and J by 10 bases. CDR3 bases: TGCGCCAGCATGGGAGGGCAGGGGGAATCACCCCTCCACTTT. Protein sequence: CASMGGQGESPLHF.

Worth noting for this clonotype: A junction end diverges from the germline sequence, so it may reflect a read error. The chain links TRBV5-1 to TRBJ2-3; D is uncertain. Per germline, CDR1 SGHRS and CDR2 YFSETQ. The CDR3 runs to 14 residues. In DNA, the CDR3 is TGCGACAGCAGCGCCCTAAGTAGCACAGATACGCAGTATTTT. It yields the protein CDSSALSSTDTQYF.

This sequence joins TRBV10-3 and TRBJ2-3; TRBD1 is a possible D gene (6 bases). This CDR3 region has 14 residues. Germline V gene data show CDR1 as ENHRY and CDR2 as SYGVKD. Trimming stripped 8 bases from V and 2 bases from J, with 14 bases between. The DNA for the CDR3 is TGTGCCATCGCCCAGCAGGGGCCCACAGATACGCAGTATTTT. This gives the protein CAIAQQGPTDTQYF.

This clonotype was picked up a small number of times. The V gene is TRBV27, the J gene TRBJ2-3; maybe TRBD2 (6 bases). Trimming stripped 1 base from V and 5 bases from J, with 13 bases between. CDR3 length: 15 amino acids. Germline values: CDR1 MNHEY, CDR2 SMNVEV (reference sequence). In DNA, the CDR3 is TGTGCCAGCAGTTTATACTCGGAGGGAGGAGATACGCAGTATTTT. It encodes CASSLYSEGGDTQYF.

J is TRBJ2-3 and V is TRBV6-2 or TRBV6-3, with 14 bases aligning to TRBD2. The CDR3 consists of 15 residues. Trimming removed 5 bases from V and 6 bases from J; junction bases left unmatched: 4. Germline V lookup: CDR1 MNHEY, CDR2 SVGEGT. CDR3 in amino acids: CASSRTSGGSDTQYF. The CDR3 coding sequence is TGTGCCAGCAGTCGGACTAGCGGGGGGTCCGATACGCAGTATTTT.

This clonotype was picked up many times. CDR3 DNA sequence: TGTGCCAGCTCCCCCATTGACAGGGGGCATCGAGATACGCAGTATTTT. It yields the protein CASSPIDRGHRDTQYF. The chain couples TRBV12-3 or TRBV12-4 to TRBJ2-3; 10 bases match TRBD1. V was clipped by 8 bases and J by 5 bases; unmatched bases: 13. The CDR3 length is 16 residues.

There are a few counts of this clonotype. V and J are TRBV5-6 and TRBJ1-2, with a possible D match to TRBD1 (5 bases). This CDR3 is 16 amino acids long. CDR1 and CDR2 (germline): SGHDT, YYEEEE. With 0 bases removed from V and 1 base from J, the gap between germline ends came to 13 bases. The CDR3 spells CASSLVFQGGNYGYTF. The CDR3 coding sequence is TGTGCCAGCAGCTTGGTTTTCCAGGGCGGTAACTATGGCTACACCTTC.

This sequence joins TRBV6-5 and TRBJ2-2, with D unresolved. Germline CDR1 is MNHEY and CDR2 is SVGAGI. The CDR3 is 11 residues long. The V gene lost 5 bases and the J gene lost 7 bases, with 5 bases spanning the gap. This chain's CDR3 is CASSLDGELFF. DNA of the CDR3: TGTGCCAGCAGTCTGGACGGGGAGCTGTTTTTT.

The chain employs TRBV10-3 and TRBJ2-2; TRBD2 matches 8 bases. The germline CDR1 and CDR2 sequences are ENHRY and SYGVKD. The CDR3 spans 17 residues. After removal of 0 bases from V and 3 bases from J, the junction contained 6 bases not matched to a gene. The CDR3 nucleotides read TGTGCCATCAGTGAGTCGAAACGGGGGGGACACACCGGGGAGCTGTTTTTT. This sequence encodes CAISESKRGGHTGELFF.

The table lists this clonotype with a few counts. The rearrangement joins TRBV20-1 to TRBJ1-5, with a possible D match to TRBD1 (5 bases). Germline lookup yields CDR1 DFQATT and CDR2 SNEGSKA (reference sequence). Trimming left V 8 bases short and J 4 bases short, with 12 bases between. The CDR3 runs 12 residues. CDR3 coding DNA: TGCAGTACCTCAAGGGGTAATCAGCCCCAGCATTTT. Translated: CSTSRGNQPQHF.

This clonotype was counted only a few times. The rearrangement joins TRBV6-2 or TRBV6-3 to TRBJ2-3; the match to TRBD2 covers 10 bases. CDR1 is MNHEY and CDR2 is SVGEGT in the germline V gene. The CDR3 consists of 17 residues. The ends lost 4 bases at V and 4 bases at J; junction bases unmatched: 11. DNA of the CDR3: TGTGCCAGCAGTTCCGGGACTAGCGACTCACATCCAGATACGCAGTATTTT. It yields the protein CASSSGTSDSHPDTQYF.

The table lists this clonotype with a few counts. The chain carries TRBV4-3 and TRBJ1-2; 9 bases line up with TRBD1. The CDR3 has 12 amino acids. In germline, CDR1 is LGHNA, CDR2 YSLEER. For the CDR3, the DNA is TGCGCGGAGGGACAGGGTAACTATGGCTACACCTTC. Encoded protein: CAEGQGNYGYTF.

This clonotype has only a few counts. V usage is TRBV11-2 and J usage is TRBJ1-4; D possibly corresponds to TRBD1 (5 bases). V lost 5 bases and J 4 bases, leaving 17 bases between the germline ends. This CDR3 comprises 16 residues. Germline-derived CDR1 and CDR2 are SGHAT and FQNNGV. The CDR3 loop reads CASSPYVGVINEKLFF. CDR3 nucleotides: TGTGCCAGCAGCCCCTATGTGGGGGTTATTAATGAAAAACTGTTTTTT.

This clonotype has only one observation. The chain is built from TRBV5-4 and TRBJ1-4; 7 bases match TRBD1. The V segment lost 2 bases and the J segment 7 bases; nucleotides outside the gene matches: 5. The CDR3 length is 14 residues. CDR1 and CDR2 from the germline V gene are SGHNT and YYREEE (reference sequence). The CDR3 spells CASSLRTGGEKLFF. CDR3 nucleotides: TGTGCCAGCAGCTTACGGACAGGAGGTGAAAAACTGTTTTTT.

This chain joins TRBV4-1 and TRBJ2-3; D remains unclear. V dropped 1 base and J dropped 7 bases, with 21 bases sitting between them. This CDR3 region has 17 residues. Per the germline V gene, CDR1 is MGHRA and CDR2 is YSYEKL. This CDR3 reads CASSQVALSSPSNTQYF. DNA for the CDR3: TGCGCCAGCAGCCAAGTGGCCCTTAGTAGTCCCTCGAATACGCAGTATTTT.